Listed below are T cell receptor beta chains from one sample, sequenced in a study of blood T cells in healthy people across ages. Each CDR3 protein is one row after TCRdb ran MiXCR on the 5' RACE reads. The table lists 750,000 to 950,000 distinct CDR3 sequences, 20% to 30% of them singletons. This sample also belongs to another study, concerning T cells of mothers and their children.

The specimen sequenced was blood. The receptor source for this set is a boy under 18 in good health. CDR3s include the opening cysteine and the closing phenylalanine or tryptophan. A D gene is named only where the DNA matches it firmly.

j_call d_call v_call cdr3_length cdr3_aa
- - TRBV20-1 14 CSARGGLGNNEQFF
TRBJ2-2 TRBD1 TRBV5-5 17 CASSWGQGASNTGELFF
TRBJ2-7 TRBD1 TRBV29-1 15 CSVALGQGEIYEQYF
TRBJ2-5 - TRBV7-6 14 CASSMGPLGETQYF
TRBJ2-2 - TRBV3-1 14 CASSQGLGAGELFF
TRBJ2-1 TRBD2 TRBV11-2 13 CASSLEGAGGRVF
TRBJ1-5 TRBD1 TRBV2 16 CASSPLGGLSNQPQHF
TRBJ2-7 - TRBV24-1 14 CATSDSGSLHEQYF
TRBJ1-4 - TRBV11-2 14 CASSLEGGDEKLFF
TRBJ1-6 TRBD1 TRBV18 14 CASSPTGDNSPLHF
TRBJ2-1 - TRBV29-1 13 CSVEVGGYNEQFF
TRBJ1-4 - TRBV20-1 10 CSALREKLFF
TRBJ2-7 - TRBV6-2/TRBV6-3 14 CASSYGRPLKEQYF